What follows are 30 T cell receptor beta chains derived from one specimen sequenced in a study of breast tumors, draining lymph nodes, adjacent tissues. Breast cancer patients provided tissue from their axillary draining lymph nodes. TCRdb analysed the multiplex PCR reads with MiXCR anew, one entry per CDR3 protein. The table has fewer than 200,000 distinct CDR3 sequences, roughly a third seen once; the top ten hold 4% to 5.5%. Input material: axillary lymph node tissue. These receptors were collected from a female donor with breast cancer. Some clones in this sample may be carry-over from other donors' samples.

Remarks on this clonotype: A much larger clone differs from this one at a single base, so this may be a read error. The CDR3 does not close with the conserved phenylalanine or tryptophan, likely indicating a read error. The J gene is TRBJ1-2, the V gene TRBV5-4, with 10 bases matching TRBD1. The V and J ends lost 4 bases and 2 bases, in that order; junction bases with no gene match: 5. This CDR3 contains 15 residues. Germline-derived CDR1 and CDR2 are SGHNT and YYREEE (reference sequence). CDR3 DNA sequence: TGTGCCAGCAGCGTACCGGGACAGGGGAACTATGGCTACACCCTC. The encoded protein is CASSVPGQGNYGYTL.

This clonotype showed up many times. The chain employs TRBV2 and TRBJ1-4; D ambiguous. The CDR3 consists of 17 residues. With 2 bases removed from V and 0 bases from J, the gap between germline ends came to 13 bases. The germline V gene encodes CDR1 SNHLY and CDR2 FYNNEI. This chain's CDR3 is CASSEPVELATNEKLFF. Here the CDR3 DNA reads TGTGCCAGCAGTGAACCGGTAGAACTCGCAACTAATGAAAAACTGTTTTTT.

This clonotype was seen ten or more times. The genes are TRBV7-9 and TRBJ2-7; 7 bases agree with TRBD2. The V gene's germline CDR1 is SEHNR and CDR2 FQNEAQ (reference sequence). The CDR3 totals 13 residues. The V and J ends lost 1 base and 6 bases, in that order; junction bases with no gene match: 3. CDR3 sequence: CASSLGGSPEQYF. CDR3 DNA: TGTGCCAGCAGCTTAGGCGGGAGTCCCGAGCAGTACTTC.

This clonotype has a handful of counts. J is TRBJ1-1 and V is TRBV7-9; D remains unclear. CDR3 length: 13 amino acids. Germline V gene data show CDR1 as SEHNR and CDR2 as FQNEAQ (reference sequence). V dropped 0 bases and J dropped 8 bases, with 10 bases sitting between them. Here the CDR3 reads CASSLAGWTEAFF. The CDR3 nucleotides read TGTGCCAGCAGCTTAGCGGGATGGACCGAAGCTTTCTTT.

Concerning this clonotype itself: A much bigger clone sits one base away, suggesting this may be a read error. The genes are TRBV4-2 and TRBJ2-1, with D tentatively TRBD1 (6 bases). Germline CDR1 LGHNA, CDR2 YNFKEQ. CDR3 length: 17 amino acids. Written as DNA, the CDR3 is TGTGCCAGCGGCCAAGGTCCGAGGGGGAGCTCCTACAATGAGCAGTTCTTC. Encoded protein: CASGQGPRGSSYNEQFF.

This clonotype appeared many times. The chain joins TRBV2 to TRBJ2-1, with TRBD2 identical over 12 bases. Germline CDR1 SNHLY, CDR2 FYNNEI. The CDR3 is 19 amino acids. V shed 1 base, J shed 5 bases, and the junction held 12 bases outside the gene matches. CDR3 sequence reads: CASSEGEGLAGFFDNEQFF. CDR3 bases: TGTGCCAGCAGTGAAGGAGAGGGACTAGCGGGCTTTTTCGACAATGAGCAGTTCTTC.

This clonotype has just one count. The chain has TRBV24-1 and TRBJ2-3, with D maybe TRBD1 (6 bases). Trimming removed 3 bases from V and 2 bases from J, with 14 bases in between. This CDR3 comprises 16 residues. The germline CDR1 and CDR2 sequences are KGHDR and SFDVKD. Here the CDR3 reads CATSDGGGADTDTQYF. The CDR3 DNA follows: TGTGCCACCAGTGATGGTGGGGGCGCCGACACAGATACGCAGTATTTT.

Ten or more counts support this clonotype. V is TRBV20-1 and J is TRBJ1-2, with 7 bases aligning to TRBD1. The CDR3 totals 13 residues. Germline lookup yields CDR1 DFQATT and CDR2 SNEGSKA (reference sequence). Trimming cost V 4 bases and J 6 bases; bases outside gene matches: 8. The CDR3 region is CSAITRQGHGYTF. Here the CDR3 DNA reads TGCAGTGCTATCACGAGACAGGGCCATGGCTACACCTTC.

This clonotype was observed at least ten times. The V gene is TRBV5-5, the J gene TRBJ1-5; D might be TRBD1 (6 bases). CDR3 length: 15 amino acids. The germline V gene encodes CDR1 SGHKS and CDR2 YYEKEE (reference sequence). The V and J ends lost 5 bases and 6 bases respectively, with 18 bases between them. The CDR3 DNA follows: TGTGCCAGCAGTTTGCTTTTACAGGGTATTCAGCCCCAGCATTTT. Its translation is CASSLLLQGIQPQHF.

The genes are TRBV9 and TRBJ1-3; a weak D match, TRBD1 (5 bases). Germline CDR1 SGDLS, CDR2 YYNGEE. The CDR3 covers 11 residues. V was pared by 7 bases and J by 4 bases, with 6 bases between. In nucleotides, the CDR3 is TGTGCCAGCGGGGCGGGAAACACCATATATTTT. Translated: CASGAGNTIYF. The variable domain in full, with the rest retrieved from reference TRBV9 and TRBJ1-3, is DSGVTQTPKHLITATGQRVTLRCSPRSGDLSVYWYQQSLDQGLQFLIQYYNGEERAKGNILERFSAQQFPDLHSELNLSSLELGDSALYFCASGAGNTIYFGEGSWLTVV.

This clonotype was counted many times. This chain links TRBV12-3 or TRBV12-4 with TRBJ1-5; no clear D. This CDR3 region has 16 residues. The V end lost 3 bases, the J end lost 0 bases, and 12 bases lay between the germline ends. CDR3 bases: TGTGCCAGCAGTTTTAGTGCGTCGGATAGCAATCAGCCCCAGCATTTT. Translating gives CASSFSASDSNQPQHF.

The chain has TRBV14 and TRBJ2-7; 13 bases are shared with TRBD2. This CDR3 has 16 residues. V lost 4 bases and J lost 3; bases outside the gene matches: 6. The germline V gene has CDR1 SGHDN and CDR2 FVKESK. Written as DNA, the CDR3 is TGTGCCAGCAGCCGACGGACTAGCGGGAGTAGCTACGAGCAGTACTTC. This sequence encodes CASSRRTSGSSYEQYF.

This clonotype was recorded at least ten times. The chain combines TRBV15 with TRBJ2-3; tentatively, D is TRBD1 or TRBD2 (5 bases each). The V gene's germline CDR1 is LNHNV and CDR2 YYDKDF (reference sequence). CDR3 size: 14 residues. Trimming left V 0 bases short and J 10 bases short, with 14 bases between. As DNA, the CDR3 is TGTGCCACCAGCAGAGACCCGGGACCACAGCCGCAGTATTTT. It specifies CATSRDPGPQPQYF.

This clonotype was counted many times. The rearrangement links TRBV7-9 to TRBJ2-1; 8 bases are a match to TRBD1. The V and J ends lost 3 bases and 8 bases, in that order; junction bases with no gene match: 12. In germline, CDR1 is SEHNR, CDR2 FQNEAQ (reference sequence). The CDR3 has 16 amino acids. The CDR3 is CASSFMLVTGDDEQFF. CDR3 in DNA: TGTGCCAGCAGCTTTATGCTAGTGACAGGGGATGATGAGCAGTTCTTC.

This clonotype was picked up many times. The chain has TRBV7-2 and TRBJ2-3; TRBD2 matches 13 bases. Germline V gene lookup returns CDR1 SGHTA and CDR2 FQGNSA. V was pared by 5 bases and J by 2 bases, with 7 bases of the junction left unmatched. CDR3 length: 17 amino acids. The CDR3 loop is CASSLGLAGTHTDTQYF. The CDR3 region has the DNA TGTGCCAGCAGCCTGGGACTAGCGGGAACCCACACAGATACGCAGTATTTT.

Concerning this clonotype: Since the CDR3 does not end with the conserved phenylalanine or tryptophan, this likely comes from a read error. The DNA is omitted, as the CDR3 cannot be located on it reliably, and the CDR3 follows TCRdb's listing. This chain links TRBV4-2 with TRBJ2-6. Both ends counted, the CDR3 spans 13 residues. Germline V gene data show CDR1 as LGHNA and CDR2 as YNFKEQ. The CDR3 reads CASSQDHTNRFDA.

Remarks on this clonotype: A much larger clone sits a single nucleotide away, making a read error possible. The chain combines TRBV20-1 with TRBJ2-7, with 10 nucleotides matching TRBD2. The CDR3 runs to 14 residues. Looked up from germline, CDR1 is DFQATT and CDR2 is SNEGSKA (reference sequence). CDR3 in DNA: TGCAGTGCCATTGGACTAGCGGTCTCCTCCGAGCAGTACTTC. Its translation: CSAIGLAVSSEQYF.

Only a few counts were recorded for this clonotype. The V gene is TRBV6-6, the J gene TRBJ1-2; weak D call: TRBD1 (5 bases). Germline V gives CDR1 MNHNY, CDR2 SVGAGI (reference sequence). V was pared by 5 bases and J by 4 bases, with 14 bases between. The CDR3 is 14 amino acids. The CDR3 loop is CASSNQGFGYGYTF. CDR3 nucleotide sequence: TGTGCCAGCAGTAACCAGGGATTTGGCTATGGCTACACCTTC.

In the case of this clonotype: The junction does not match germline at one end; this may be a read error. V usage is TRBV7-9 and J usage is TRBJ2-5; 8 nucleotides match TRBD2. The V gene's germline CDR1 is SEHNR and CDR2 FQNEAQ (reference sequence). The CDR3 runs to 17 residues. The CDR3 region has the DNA TGTGCCAGCGGCTTGTTGACTAGCGCGGTTGCTCAAGAGCCCCAGTACTTC. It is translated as CASGLLTSAVAQEPQYF.

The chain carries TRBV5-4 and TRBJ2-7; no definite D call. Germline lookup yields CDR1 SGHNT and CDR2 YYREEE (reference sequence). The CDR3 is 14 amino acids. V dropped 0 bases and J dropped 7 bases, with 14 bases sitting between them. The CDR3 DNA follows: TGTGCCAGCAGCTTGGTGGTGGCCTTGGGGGAGCAGTACTTC. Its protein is CASSLVVALGEQYF.

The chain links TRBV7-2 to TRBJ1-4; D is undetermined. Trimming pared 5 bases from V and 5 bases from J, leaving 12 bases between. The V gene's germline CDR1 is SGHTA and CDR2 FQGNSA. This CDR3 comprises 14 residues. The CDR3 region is CASSNQVRNEKLFF. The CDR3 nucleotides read TGTGCCAGCAGCAATCAGGTTAGAAATGAAAAACTGTTTTTT.

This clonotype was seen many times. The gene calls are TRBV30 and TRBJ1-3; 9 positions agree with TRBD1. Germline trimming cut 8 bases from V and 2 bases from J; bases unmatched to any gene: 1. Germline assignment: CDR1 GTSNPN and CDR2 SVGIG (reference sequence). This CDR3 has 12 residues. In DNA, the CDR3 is TGTGCCCGGACAGGGGCTGGAAACACCATATATTTT. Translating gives CARTGAGNTIYF.

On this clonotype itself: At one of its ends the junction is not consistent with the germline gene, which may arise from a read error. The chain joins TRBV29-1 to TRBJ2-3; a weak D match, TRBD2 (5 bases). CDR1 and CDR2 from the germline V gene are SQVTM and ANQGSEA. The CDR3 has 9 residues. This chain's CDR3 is CSGGLAIFF. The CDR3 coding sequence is TGCAGTGGTGGATTAGCGATTTTTTTT.

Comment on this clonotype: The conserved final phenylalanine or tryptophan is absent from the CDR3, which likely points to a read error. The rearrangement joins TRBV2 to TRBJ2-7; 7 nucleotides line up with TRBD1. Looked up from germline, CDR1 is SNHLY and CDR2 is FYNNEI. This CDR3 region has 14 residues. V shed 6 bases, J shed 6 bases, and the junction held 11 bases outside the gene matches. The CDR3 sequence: CASSANTGAGEQYY. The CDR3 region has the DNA TGTGCCAGCAGCGCAAATACAGGGGCCGGCGAGCAGTACTAC.

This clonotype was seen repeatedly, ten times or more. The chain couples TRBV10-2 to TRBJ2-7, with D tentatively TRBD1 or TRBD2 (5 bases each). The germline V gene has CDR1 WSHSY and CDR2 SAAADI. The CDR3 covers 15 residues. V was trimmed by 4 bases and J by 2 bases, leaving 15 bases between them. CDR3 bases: TGCGCCAGCAGTGCGGAACCGGGACCCACCTACGAGCAGTACTTC. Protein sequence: CASSAEPGPTYEQYF.

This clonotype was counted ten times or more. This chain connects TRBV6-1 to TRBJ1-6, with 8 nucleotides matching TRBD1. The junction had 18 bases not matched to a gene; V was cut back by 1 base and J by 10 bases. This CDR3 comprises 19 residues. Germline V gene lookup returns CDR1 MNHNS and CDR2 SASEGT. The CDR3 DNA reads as TGTGCCAGCAGTGAAGAAGGGGGGGACAGGACACAATCCAGATCACCCCTCCACTTT. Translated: CASSEEGGDRTQSRSPLHF.

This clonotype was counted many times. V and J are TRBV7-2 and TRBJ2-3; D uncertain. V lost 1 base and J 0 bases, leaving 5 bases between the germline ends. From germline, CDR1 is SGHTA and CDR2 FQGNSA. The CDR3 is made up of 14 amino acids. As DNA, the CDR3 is TGTGCCAGCAGCTTAGATCCCAGCACAGATACGCAGTATTTT. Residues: CASSLDPSTDTQYF.

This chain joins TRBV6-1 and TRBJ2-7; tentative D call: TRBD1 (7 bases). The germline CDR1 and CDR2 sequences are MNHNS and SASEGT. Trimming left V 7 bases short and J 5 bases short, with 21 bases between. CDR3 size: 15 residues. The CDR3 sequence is CASKLGFRGVNEQYF. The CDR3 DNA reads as TGTGCCAGCAAACTTGGATTCAGGGGGGTGAACGAGCAGTACTTC.

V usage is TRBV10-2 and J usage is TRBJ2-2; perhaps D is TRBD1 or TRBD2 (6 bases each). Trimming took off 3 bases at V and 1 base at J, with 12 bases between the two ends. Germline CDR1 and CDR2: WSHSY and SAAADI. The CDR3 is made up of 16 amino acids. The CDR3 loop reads CASSDQGTRNTGELFF. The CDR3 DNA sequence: TGCGCCAGCAGTGATCAGGGGACTCGGAACACCGGGGAGCTGTTTTTT.

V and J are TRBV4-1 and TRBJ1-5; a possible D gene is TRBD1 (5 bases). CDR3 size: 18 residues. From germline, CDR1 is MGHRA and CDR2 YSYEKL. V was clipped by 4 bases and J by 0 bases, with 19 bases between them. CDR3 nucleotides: TGCGCCAGCAGCCCAAACCCCCCCCAGGGCAATAGCAATCAGCCCCAGCATTTT. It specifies CASSPNPPQGNSNQPQHF.